These 30 T cell receptor beta chains were all obtained from the same sample, sequenced in a study of T-cell memory formation after mild COVID-19 (dated by TCRdb to about 2021). Library preparation was by 5' RACE. Data came from an Illumina NovaSeq 6000. TCRdb reprocessed the public reads (quality trimming at Q25 with fastp, clone calling with MiXCR) and kept in-frame beta chains. Each entry is one CDR3 protein sequence, shown with its most common DNA and genes. Recorded for this sample are around 190,000 distinct CDR3 sequences; 18% of them occurred a single time. The top ten constitute 3% to 4% of the sample. Source material: PBMCs or a T cell subset sorted from them (not recorded which). These receptors all come from a man between 18 and 29 years old who had mild COVID-19 (a few samples of this study predate the infection). The sample titles of this study are shuffled in the database, so cell type and time point are left out; the donor was told from shared clones.

This clonotype was detected only a few times. The chain combines TRBV4-3 with TRBJ1-2, with D unclear. Trimming removed 0 bases at V and 8 bases at J, with 7 bases between. In germline, CDR1 is LGHNA, CDR2 YSLEER. This CDR3 contains 12 residues. The CDR3 reads CASSQEGLGYTF. The DNA of the CDR3 is TGCGCCAGCAGCCAAGAAGGGCTCGGCTACACCTTC.

This clonotype was recorded a few times. The rearrangement links TRBV5-4 to TRBJ2-5; D gene ambiguous. The V end lost 6 bases, the J end lost 4 bases, and 16 bases lay between the germline ends. There are 14 residues in the CDR3. Germline assignment: CDR1 SGHNT and CDR2 YYREEE (reference sequence). CDR3 amino acids: CASTTGTSGETQYF. CDR3 sequence (DNA): TGTGCCAGCACGACCGGAACGTCTGGAGAGACCCAGTACTTC.

This clonotype was recorded only once. The chain carries TRBV7-8 and TRBJ1-1, with D hard to call. This CDR3 comprises 13 residues. V was pared by 11 bases and J by 5 bases, with 18 bases between. Germline CDR1 is SGHVS and CDR2 is FQNEAQ. The CDR3 nucleotides read TGTGCCGGTGGGAGCGGTCGAGGGACTGAAGCTTTCTTT. This codes for CAGGSGRGTEAFF.

This clonotype was detected only once. V gene TRBV2 combines with J gene TRBJ2-3; possible D gene TRBD2, 7 bases. The germline V gene has CDR1 SNHLY and CDR2 FYNNEI. V lost 3 bases to trimming and J lost 4 bases, with 14 bases between them. This CDR3 comprises 15 residues. The DNA for the CDR3 is TGTGCCAGCAGTGAGTTGGCGGGGGCCCCAGATACGCAGTATTTT. This encodes CASSELAGAPDTQYF.

This clonotype was seen ten or more times. The chain combines TRBV7-8 with TRBJ1-3; TRBD1 might be the D (5 bases). The germline CDR1 and CDR2 sequences are SGHVS and FQNEAQ. CDR3 length: 17 residues. Trimming took off 0 bases at V and 3 bases at J, with 15 bases between the two ends. DNA of the CDR3: TGTGCCAGCAGCTTAGCGCAGGGCGGGGGTGGTGGAAACACCATATATTTT. Protein product: CASSLAQGGGGGNTIYF.

The rearrangement links TRBV5-1 to TRBJ2-3, with D unclear. The germline gives CDR1 SGHRS, CDR2 YFSETQ. Trimming took 1 base from V and 1 from J, leaving 10 bases between them. There are 15 residues in the CDR3. The CDR3 coding sequence is TGCGCCAGCAGCTTGTATGGCGGAGGCACAGATACGCAGTATTTT. As protein: CASSLYGGGTDTQYF. The whole variable domain, remainder taken from reference TRBV5-1 and TRBJ2-3, is KAGVTQTPRYLIKTRGQQVTLSCSPISGHRSVSWYQQTPGQGLQFLFEYFSETQRNKGNFPGRFSGRQFSNSRSEMNVSTLELGDSALYLCASSLYGGGTDTQYFGPGTRLTVL.

The rearrangement joins TRBV14 to TRBJ1-6; 9 bases map to TRBD1. Unmatched junction bases numbered 5, after V lost 1 base and J lost 7 bases. Germline V CDR1 and CDR2: SGHDN, FVKESK. This CDR3 contains 16 residues. The CDR3 reads CASSQGQGVWNSPLHF. DNA for the CDR3: TGTGCCAGCAGCCAAGGACAGGGGGTATGGAATTCACCCCTCCACTTT.

This clonotype was observed a few times. J is TRBJ2-3 and V is TRBV7-2, with 8 bases lining up with TRBD1. This CDR3 has 15 residues. V trimming: 4 bases; J trimming: 3 bases; junction bases outside the gene matches: 6. Per the germline V gene, CDR1 is SGHTA and CDR2 is FQGNSA. The CDR3 here is CASSSRTGRTDTQYF. CDR3 nucleotide sequence: TGTGCCAGCAGCTCACGGACAGGGAGGACAGATACGCAGTATTTT.

V gene TRBV12-3 or TRBV12-4 combines with J gene TRBJ1-5, with a weak D call TRBD1 (6 bases). The CDR3 totals 12 residues. V dropped 6 bases and J dropped 7 bases, with 10 bases sitting between them. The CDR3 sequence: CASSYDRQPQHF. CDR3 nucleotides: TGTGCCAGCAGCTATGACAGGCAGCCCCAGCATTTT.

This chain joins TRBV5-5 and TRBJ1-2, with a possible D match to TRBD1 (5 bases). CDR3 length equals 14 residues. V lost 4 bases and J lost 6, with 16 bases in between. The germline V gene has CDR1 SGHKS and CDR2 YYEKEE (reference sequence). The CDR3 loop is CASSKYQEGHGYTF. The CDR3 bases are TGTGCCAGCAGCAAATACCAGGAGGGGCATGGCTACACCTTC.

The chain combines TRBV4-2 with TRBJ1-4; D not resolved. Trimming cost V 0 bases and J 4 bases, with 15 bases left between them. The germline gives CDR1 LGHNA, CDR2 YNFKEQ. The CDR3 spans 17 residues. The CDR3 DNA reads TGTGCCAGCAGCCAAGAACGGGCGAAAGGGTATAATGAAAAACTGTTTTTT. Translating it yields CASSQERAKGYNEKLFF.

A few counts support this clonotype. This chain connects TRBV12-3 or TRBV12-4 to TRBJ1-2; TRBD1 aligns across 7 bases. The CDR3 is made up of 12 amino acids. The V gene end was trimmed by 5 bases and the J gene end by 7 bases; junction bases not matched to a gene: 4. CDR3 amino acids: CASSRNRGGYTF. In DNA, the CDR3 is TGTGCCAGCAGTAGAAACAGGGGTGGCTACACCTTC.

This clonotype was counted a few times. CDR3 protein: CASSYPARLNQPQHF. Written as DNA, the CDR3 is TGTGCCAGCAGTTACCCTGCCCGTCTTAATCAGCCCCAGCATTTT. The chain recombines TRBV2 with TRBJ1-5, with D unresolved. The CDR3 is 15 amino acids. Germline CDR1 SNHLY, CDR2 FYNNEI. V lost 5 bases and J lost 4, with 15 bases in between.

The CDR3 DNA is TGTGCCAGCAGTGTACTAGGGACAAGGGGAGAGCAGTACGTC. As protein: CASSVLGTRGEQYV. The V call is TRBV28, the J call TRBJ2-7, with D possibly TRBD1 on 6 matching bases. CDR1 and CDR2 (germline): MDHEN, SYDVKM. The CDR3 runs 14 residues. V lost 5 bases, J lost 7 bases, and 18 bases lay in between.

This clonotype has just a few counts. The rearrangement joins TRBV3-1 to TRBJ2-7; no clear D. V dropped 1 base and J dropped 3 bases, with 7 bases sitting between them. Germline CDR1 reads LGHDT; CDR2 reads YNNKEL (reference sequence). This CDR3 is built from 13 residues. Here the CDR3 DNA reads TGTGCCAGCAGCCAAGTCAGTGGCTACGAGCAGTACTTC. Its translation: CASSQVSGYEQYF.

In this sample, this clonotype turned up a few times. The V call is TRBV4-1, the J call TRBJ1-1; 8 bases match TRBD1. J was trimmed by 7 bases and V by 1 base; bases with no gene match: 26. The CDR3 is made up of 21 amino acids. Germline CDR1 is MGHRA and CDR2 is YSYEKL. CDR3 sequence: CASSQVRVGGRGPRLSLEAFF. The CDR3 coding sequence is TGCGCCAGCAGCCAAGTTCGGGTAGGCGGCAGGGGGCCCCGTTTGTCACTTGAAGCTTTCTTT.

The table lists this clonotype with a few counts. This chain joins TRBV9 and TRBJ2-5, with 7 bases aligning to TRBD1. CDR3 length: 16 residues. Germline lookup yields CDR1 SGDLS and CDR2 YYNGEE. The V and J ends lost 0 bases and 4 bases, in that order; junction bases with no gene match: 9. CDR3 in amino acids: CASSVDRGLRGETQYF. The CDR3 DNA reads TGTGCCAGCAGCGTAGATAGGGGGCTAAGGGGAGAGACCCAGTACTTC.

This clonotype has just a few counts. The chain joins TRBV12-3 or TRBV12-4 to TRBJ2-3; D is perhaps TRBD2 (5 bases). The ends were cut back, 1 base at V and 1 base at J, with 9 bases in the middle. CDR3 size: 15 residues. Here the CDR3 reads CASSLGGPGTDTQYF. CDR3 coding DNA: TGTGCCAGCAGTTTAGGCGGGCCTGGCACAGATACGCAGTATTTT.

This clonotype has a handful of counts. The gene calls are TRBV7-6 and TRBJ2-1; the match to TRBD2 covers 7 bases. The J segment lost 12 bases and the V segment lost 4 bases, leaving 12 bases of the junction unmatched. This CDR3 is built from 14 residues. CDR1 is SGHVS and CDR2 is FNYEAQ in the germline V gene. The CDR3 region has the DNA TGTGCCAGCAGCTCTCCGACTAGCCCCCCGGGGCAGTTCTTC. Translating it yields CASSSPTSPPGQFF.

The chain employs TRBV10-3 and TRBJ1-2; possibly TRBD1 for D (6 bases). Trimming shortened V by 2 bases and J by 2 bases, and 12 bases separated the two germline ends. Looked up from germline, CDR1 is ENHRY and CDR2 is SYGVKD. The CDR3 is 15 amino acids. The CDR3 sequence is CAISELQGRNYGYTF. Here the CDR3 DNA reads TGTGCCATCAGTGAGCTTCAGGGGAGGAACTATGGCTACACCTTC.

This clonotype was counted a few times. The chain is built from TRBV4-3 and TRBJ1-1; D uncertain. V was clipped by 2 bases and J by 2 bases, with 12 bases between them. CDR3 length: 15 residues. The germline CDR1 and CDR2 sequences are LGHNA and YSLEER. CDR3: CASSQSYRVNTEAFF. The CDR3, as DNA: TGCGCCAGCAGCCAATCCTACCGAGTTAACACTGAAGCTTTCTTT.

The V gene is TRBV19, the J gene TRBJ2-2, with 8 nucleotides matching TRBD1. V shed 3 bases, J shed 8 bases, and the junction held 8 bases outside the gene matches. The CDR3 covers 15 residues. Germline values: CDR1 LNHDA, CDR2 SQIVND (reference sequence). DNA of the CDR3: TGTGCCAGTAGTATGGGCACAGGGGGTTTGGGGGAGCTGTTTTTT. It specifies CASSMGTGGLGELFF.

This clonotype has more than one count but fewer than ten. V usage is TRBV6-2 or TRBV6-3 and J usage is TRBJ1-2; unclear D gene. CDR1 and CDR2 from the germline V gene are MNHEY and SVGEGT. The CDR3 is 11 residues long. V lost 5 bases, J lost 4 bases, and 5 bases lay in between. CDR3: CASSQIYGYTF. The CDR3 coding sequence is TGTGCCAGCAGTCAAATCTATGGCTACACCTTC.

This clonotype was seen a few times. The chain employs TRBV12-3 or TRBV12-4 and TRBJ1-2; TRBD1 agrees at 11 bases. Trimming cost V 5 bases and J 7 bases; bases outside gene matches: 3. This CDR3 is 13 amino acids long. The CDR3, as DNA: TGTGCCAGCAGTAATGGACAGGGGGCTGGCTACACCTTC. This gives the protein CASSNGQGAGYTF.

The chain recombines TRBV20-1 with TRBJ2-1; D gene unclear. The CDR3 runs to 12 residues. The germline V gene encodes CDR1 DFQATT and CDR2 SNEGSKA (reference sequence). Deletions cut 0 bases from V and 4 bases from J, with 4 bases between. The CDR3 spells CSAREAYNEQFF. CDR3 bases: TGCAGTGCTAGAGAAGCGTACAATGAGCAGTTCTTC.

This clonotype was picked up a small number of times. V gene TRBV12-3 or TRBV12-4 combines with J gene TRBJ2-5; no definite D call. V lost 7 bases and J lost 5, with 8 bases in between. This CDR3 has 11 residues. This CDR3 reads CASTKRETQYF. CDR3 sequence (DNA): TGTGCCAGCACTAAAAGGGAGACCCAGTACTTC.

This rearrangement joins TRBV15 to TRBJ1-2; D is possibly TRBD1 (5 bases). V was trimmed by 2 bases and J by 5 bases, leaving 15 bases between them. The CDR3 extends over 15 amino acids. The germline V gene encodes CDR1 LNHNV and CDR2 YYDKDF (reference sequence). DNA for the CDR3: TGTGCCACCAGCAGAAATACGGGGGGGGTTTATGGCTACACCTTC. This translates into CATSRNTGGVYGYTF.

This clonotype has just a few counts. The rearrangement links TRBV20-1 to TRBJ1-5; D possibly corresponds to TRBD1 (5 bases). Germline V gene data show CDR1 as DFQATT and CDR2 as SNEGSKA (reference sequence). V lost 5 bases, J lost 6 bases, and 17 bases lay in between. The CDR3 sequence is 14 residues long. The CDR3 nucleotides read TGCAGTGCTGGGAAGGGCAGGGCTGGTCAGCCCCAGCATTTT. This sequence encodes CSAGKGRAGQPQHF.

The sample holds a few counts of this clonotype. The rearrangement uses TRBV15 and TRBJ1-4, with a weak D call TRBD1 (6 bases). Germline CDR1 LNHNV, CDR2 YYDKDF (reference sequence). The ends were cut back, 3 bases at V and 5 bases at J, with 7 bases in the middle. The CDR3 contains 13 residues. The CDR3 sequence is CATSRDRNEKLFF. Written as DNA, the CDR3 is TGTGCCACCAGCAGGGACAGAAATGAAAAACTGTTTTTT.

This clonotype was picked up many times. This chain links TRBV12-3 or TRBV12-4 with TRBJ2-5; TRBD1 matches at 8 bases. The J segment lost 5 bases and the V segment lost 6 bases, leaving 5 bases of the junction unmatched. The CDR3 is 13 amino acids. In DNA form, the CDR3 reads TGTGCCAGCAGACCGACAGGGGTGGAGACCCAGTACTTC. It encodes CASRPTGVETQYF.